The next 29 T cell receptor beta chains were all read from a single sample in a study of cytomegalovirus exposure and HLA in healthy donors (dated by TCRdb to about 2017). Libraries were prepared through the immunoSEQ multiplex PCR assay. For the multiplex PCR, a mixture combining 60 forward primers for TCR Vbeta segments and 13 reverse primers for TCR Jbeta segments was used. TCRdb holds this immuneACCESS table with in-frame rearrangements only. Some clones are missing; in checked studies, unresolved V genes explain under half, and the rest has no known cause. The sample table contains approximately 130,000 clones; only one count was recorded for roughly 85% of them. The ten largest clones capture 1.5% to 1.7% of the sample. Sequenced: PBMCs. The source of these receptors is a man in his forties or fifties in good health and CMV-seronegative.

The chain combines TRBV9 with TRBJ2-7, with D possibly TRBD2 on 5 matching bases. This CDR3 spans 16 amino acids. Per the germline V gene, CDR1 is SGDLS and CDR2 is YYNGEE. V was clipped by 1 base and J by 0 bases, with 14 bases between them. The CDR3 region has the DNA TGTGCCAGCAGCGTAAACGCAGTGGGAGTCTCCTACGAGCAGTACTTC. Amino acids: CASSVNAVGVSYEQYF.

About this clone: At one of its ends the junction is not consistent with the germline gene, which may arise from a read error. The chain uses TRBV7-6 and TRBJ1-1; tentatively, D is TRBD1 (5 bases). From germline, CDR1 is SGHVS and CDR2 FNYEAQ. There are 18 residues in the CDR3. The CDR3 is CASSLRKWGGGVKTEAFF. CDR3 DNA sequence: TGTGCCAGCAGCTTAAGGAAATGGGGCGGAGGGGTGAAGACTGAAGCTTTCTTT.

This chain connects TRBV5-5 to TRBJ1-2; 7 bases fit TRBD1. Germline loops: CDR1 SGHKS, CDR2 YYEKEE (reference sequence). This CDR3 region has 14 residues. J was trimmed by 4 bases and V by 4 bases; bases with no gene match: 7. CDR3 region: CASSGPTGSYGYTF. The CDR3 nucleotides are TGTGCCAGCAGCGGCCCGACAGGGTCCTATGGCTACACCTTC.

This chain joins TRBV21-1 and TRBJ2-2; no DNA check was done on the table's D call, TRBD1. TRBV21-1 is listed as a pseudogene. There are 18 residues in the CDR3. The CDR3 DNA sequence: TGTGCCAGGATACCGGGACAGGGAAGAACAGATGGCACCGGGGAGCTGTTTTTT. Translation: CARIPGQGRTDGTGELFF.

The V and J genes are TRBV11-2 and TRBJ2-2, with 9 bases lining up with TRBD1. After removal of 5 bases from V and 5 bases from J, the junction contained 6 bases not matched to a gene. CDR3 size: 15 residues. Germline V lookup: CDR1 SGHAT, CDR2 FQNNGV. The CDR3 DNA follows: TGTGCCAGCAGCCCCCCCGGGACAGGGACCGGGGAGCTGTTTTTT. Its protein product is CASSPPGTGTGELFF.

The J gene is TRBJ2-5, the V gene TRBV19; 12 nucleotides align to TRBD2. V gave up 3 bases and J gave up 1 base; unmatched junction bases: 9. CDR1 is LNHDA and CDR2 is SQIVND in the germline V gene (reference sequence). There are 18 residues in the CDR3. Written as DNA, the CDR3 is TGTGCCAGTAGTATTAGGGGACTAGCGGGTGTGGGCCAAGAGACCCAGTACTTC. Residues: CASSIRGLAGVGQETQYF. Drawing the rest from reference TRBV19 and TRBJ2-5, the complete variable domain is DGGITQSPKYLFRKEGQNVTLSCEQNLNHDAMYWYRQDPGQGLRLIYYSQIVNDFQKGDIAEGYSVSREKKESFPLTVTSAQKNPTAFYLCASSIRGLAGVGQETQYFGPGTRLLVL.

CDR3 in DNA: TGCGCCAGCAGCTTAGAGGGTAGCGGGTCCTACGAGCAGTACTTC. It codes for CASSLEGSGSYEQYF. The rearrangement joins TRBV5-1 to TRBJ2-7; 7 nucleotides agree with TRBD2. Germline V gene lookup returns CDR1 SGHRS and CDR2 YFSETQ. The CDR3 extends over 15 amino acids. Trimming at V came to 2 bases and at J to 1 base, leaving 6 bases not matched to a gene.

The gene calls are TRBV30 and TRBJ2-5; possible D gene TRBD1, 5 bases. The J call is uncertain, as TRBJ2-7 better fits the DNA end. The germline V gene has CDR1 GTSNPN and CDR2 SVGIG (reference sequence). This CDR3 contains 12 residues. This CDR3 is CAWSWGSHEQYF. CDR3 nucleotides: TGTGCCTGGAGTTGGGGCAGCCACGAGCAGTACTTC.

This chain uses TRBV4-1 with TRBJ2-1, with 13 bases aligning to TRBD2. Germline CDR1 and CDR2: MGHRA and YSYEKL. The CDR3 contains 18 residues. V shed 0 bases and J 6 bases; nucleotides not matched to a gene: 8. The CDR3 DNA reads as TGCGCCAGCAGCCAAGATTGGGTGACTAGCGGGAGGACCAATGAGCAGTTCTTC. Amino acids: CASSQDWVTSGRTNEQFF.

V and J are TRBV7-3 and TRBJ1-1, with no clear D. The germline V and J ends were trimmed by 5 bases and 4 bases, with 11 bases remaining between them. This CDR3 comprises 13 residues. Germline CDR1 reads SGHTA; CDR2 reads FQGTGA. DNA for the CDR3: TGTGCCAGCAGCGTTCAGGCCGGCACTGAAGCTTTCTTT. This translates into CASSVQAGTEAFF.

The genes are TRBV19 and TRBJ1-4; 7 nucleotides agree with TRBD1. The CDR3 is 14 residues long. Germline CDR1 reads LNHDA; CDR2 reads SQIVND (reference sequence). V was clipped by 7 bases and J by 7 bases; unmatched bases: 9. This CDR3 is CASIRTGGSEKLFF. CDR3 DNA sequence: TGTGCCAGTATCCGGACAGGAGGATCTGAAAAACTGTTTTTT.

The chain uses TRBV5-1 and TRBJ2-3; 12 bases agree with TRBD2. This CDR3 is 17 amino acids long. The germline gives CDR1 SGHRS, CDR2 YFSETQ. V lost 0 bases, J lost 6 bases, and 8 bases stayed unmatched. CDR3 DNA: TGCGCCAGCAGCTTGGTGGGTCTAGCGGGGGGGATTGATACGCAGTATTTT. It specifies CASSLVGLAGGIDTQYF.

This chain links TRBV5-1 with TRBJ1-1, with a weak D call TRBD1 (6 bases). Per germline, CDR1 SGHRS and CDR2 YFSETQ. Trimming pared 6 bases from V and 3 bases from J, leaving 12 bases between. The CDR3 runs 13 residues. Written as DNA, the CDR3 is TGCGCCAGCACCGGCAGGGGAGACACTGAAGCTTTCTTT. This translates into CASTGRGDTEAFF.

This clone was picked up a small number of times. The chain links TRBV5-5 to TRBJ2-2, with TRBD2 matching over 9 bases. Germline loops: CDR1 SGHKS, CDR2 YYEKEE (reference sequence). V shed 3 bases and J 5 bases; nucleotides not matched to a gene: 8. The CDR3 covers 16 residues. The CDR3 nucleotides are TGTGCCAGCAGCTCGACTAGCGGCCTTTCGACCGGGGAGCTGTTTTTT. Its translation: CASSSTSGLSTGELFF.

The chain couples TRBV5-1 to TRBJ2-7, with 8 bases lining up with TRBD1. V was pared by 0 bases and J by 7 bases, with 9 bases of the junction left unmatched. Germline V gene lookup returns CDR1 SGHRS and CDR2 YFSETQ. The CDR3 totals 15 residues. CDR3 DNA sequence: TGCGCCAGCAGCTTGGGTACAGGGGGAGATTATGAGCAGTACTTC. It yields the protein CASSLGTGGDYEQYF.

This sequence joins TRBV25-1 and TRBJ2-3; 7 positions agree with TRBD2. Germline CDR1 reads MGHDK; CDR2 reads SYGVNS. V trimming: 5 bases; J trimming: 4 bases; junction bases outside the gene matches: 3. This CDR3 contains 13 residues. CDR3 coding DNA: TGTGCCAGCAGTCGAGGACTAGCAGATACGCAGTATTTT. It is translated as CASSRGLADTQYF.

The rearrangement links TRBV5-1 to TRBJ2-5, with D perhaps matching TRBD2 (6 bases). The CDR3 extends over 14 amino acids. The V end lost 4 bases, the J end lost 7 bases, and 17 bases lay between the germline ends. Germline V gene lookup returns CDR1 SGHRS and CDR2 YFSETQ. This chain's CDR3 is CASSPEGPQWTQYF. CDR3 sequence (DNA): TGCGCCAGCAGCCCGGAGGGACCCCAGTGGACCCAGTACTTC.

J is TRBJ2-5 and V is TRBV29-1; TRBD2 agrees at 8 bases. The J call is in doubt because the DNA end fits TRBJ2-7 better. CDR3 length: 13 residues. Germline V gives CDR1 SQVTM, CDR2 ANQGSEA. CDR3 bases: TGCAGCGTGGAGCGGGGGCCCGCCTACGAGCAGTACTTC. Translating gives CSVERGPAYEQYF.

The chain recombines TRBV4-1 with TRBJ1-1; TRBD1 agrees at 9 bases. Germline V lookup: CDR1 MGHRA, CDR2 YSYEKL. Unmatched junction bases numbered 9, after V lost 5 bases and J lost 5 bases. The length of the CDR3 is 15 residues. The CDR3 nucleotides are TGCGCCAGCAGCTCTCTGGGGACAGGGAGGACTGAAGCTTTCTTT. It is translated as CASSSLGTGRTEAFF.

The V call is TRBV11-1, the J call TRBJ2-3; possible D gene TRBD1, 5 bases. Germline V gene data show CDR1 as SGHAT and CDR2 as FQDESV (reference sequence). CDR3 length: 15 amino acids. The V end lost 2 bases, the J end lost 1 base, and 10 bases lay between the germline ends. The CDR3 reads CASSLSWGGTDTQYF. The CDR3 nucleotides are TGTGCCAGCAGCTTAAGTTGGGGCGGCACAGATACGCAGTATTTT.

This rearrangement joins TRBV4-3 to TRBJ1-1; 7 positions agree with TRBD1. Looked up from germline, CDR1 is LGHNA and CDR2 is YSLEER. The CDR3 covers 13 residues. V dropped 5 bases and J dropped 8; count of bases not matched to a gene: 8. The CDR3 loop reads CASSSFSGGEAFF. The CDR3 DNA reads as TGCGCCAGCAGCTCTTTCTCAGGGGGAGAAGCTTTCTTT.

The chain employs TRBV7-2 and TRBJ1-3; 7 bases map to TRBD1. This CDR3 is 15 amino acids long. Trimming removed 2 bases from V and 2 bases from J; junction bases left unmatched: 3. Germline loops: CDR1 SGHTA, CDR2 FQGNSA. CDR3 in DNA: TGTGCCAGCAGCTTACGGGACAGCCCTGGAAACACCATATATTTT. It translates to CASSLRDSPGNTIYF.

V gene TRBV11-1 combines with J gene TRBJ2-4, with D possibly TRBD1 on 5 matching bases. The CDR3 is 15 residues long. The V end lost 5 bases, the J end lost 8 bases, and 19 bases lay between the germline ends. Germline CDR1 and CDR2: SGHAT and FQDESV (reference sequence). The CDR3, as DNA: TGTGCCAGCAGCCAAGGCGGCAGGGCATTGGACATTCAGTACTTC. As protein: CASSQGGRALDIQYF. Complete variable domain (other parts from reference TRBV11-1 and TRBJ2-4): EAEVAQSPRYKITEKSQAVAFWCDPISGHATLYWYRQILGQGPELLVQFQDESVVDDSQLPKDRFSAERLKGVDSTLKIQPAELGDSAMYLCASSQGGRALDIQYFGAGTRLSVL.

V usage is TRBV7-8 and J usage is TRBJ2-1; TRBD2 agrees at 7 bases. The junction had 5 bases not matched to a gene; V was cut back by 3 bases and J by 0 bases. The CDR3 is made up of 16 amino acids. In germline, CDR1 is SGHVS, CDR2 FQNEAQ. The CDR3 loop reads CASSLEGLSSYNEQFF. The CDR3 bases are TGTGCCAGCAGCTTGGAGGGACTAAGCTCCTACAATGAGCAGTTCTTC.

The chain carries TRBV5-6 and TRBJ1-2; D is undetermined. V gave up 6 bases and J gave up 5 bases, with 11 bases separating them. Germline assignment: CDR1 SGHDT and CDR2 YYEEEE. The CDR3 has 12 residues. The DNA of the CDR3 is TGTGCCAGCACCTCACCCCAGTATGGCTACACCTTC. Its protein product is CASTSPQYGYTF.

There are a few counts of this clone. As DNA, the CDR3 is TGTGCCAGCAGCGCCAGACTAGCGGCCTCGGGTGAGCAGTACTTC. Protein: CASSARLAASGEQYF. The V call is TRBV9, the J call TRBJ2-5, with TRBD2 identical over 9 bases. Germline V gene lookup returns CDR1 SGDLS and CDR2 YYNGEE. The CDR3 spans 15 residues. With V trimmed by 3 bases and J by 11 bases, 14 bases remained unmatched.

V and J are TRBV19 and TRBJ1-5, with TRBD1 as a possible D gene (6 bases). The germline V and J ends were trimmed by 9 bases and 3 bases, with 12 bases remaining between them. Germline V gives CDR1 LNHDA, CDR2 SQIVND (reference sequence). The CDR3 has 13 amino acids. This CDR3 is CASTGTLNQPQHF. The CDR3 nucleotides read TGTGCCAGCACCGGGACACTCAATCAGCCCCAGCATTTT.

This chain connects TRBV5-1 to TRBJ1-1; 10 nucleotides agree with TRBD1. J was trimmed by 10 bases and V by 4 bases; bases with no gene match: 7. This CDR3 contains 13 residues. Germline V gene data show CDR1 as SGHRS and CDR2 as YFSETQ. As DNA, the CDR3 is TGCGCCAGCAGCGCAGGACAGGGGGGAACAGCTTTCTTT. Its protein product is CASSAGQGGTAFF.

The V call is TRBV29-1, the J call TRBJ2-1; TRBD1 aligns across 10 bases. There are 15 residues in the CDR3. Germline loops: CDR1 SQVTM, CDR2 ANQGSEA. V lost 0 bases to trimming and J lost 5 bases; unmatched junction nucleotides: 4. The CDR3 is CSVEDGTGADNEQFF. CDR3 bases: TGCAGCGTTGAAGACGGGACAGGGGCAGACAATGAGCAGTTCTTC.